These T cell receptor beta chains were read from a single sample in a study of cytomegalovirus exposure and HLA in healthy donors. Some clones are missing from TCRdb's copy, which holds only in-frame ones; the method was immunoSEQ multiplex PCR. Of under 200,000 clones in the sample, 75% to 85% are singletons; the top ten hold 0.9% to 1%. Sample: PBMCs. The receptors were sampled from a girl aged 2-10 years in good health and CMV-seropositive. The CDR3 runs from the conserved cysteine through the conserved F or W. D genes are given only for firm matches. For some rows the clone size is stated as once, few or many, or as a class when expanded; others skip it.

>TRBV19|.|.|TRBJ1-2
CASRDSDFNYGYTF
TGTGCCAGTAGGGACAGCGACTTTAACTATGGCTACACCTTC
>TRBV28|many|.|TRBJ2-5
CASSLYYYQETQYF
TGTGCCAGCAGTTTATACTACTACCAAGAGACCCAGTACTTC
>TRBV5-1|.|TRBD1|TRBJ2-7
CASSLEPGGPYEQYF
TGCGCCAGCAGCTTGGAACCAGGGGGACCCTACGAGCAGTACTTC
>TRBV27|once|TRBD2|TRBJ2-1
CASGSRFYNEQFF
TGTGCTAGCGGGAGTAGGTTCTACAATGAGCAGTTCTTC
>TRBV7-9|.|.|TRBJ1-2
CASSPAYRVIGYGYTF
TGTGCCAGCAGCCCTGCGTACAGGGTGATCGGCTATGGCTACACCTTC
>TRBV29-1|.|.|TRBJ1-3
CSVDAGAGNTIYF
TGCAGCGTTGACGCAGGGGCTGGAAACACCATATATTTT
>TRBV6-5|.|TRBD1|TRBJ2-2
CASRETGVTGELFF
TGTGCCAGCCGTGAGACAGGGGTAACCGGGGAGCTGTTTTTT
>TRBV6-5|.|TRBD1|TRBJ1-4
CASSYRGTGNEKLFF
TGTGCCAGCAGTTACCGCGGGACAGGGAATGAAAAACTGTTTTTT
>TRBV12-5|.|TRBD2|TRBJ2-3
CASGLAGTDTQYF
TGTGCTAGTGGGCTAGCGGGAACAGATACGCAGTATTTT
>TRBV5-6|.|.|TRBJ1-3
CASSLESWASGNTIYF
TGTGCCAGCAGCTTGGAGTCTTGGGCCTCTGGAAACACCATATATTTT
>TRBV23-1|.|TRBD1|TRBJ2-3
CASRMRDRGTDTQYF
TGCGCCAGCAGAATGAGAGACAGGGGCACAGATACGCAGTATTTT
>TRBV29-1|.|.|TRBJ2-3
CSEVRGDTQYF
TGCAGCGAAGTCCGAGGGGATACGCAGTATTTT
>TRBV9|once|TRBD2|TRBJ2-5
CASSFRGTRLAGDILETQYF
TGTGCCAGCAGCTTCCGAGGTACCCGACTAGCGGGGGATATTCTAGAGACCCAGTACTTC
>TRBV27|.|.|TRBJ2-7
CASSFILRAPEQYF
TGTGCCAGCAGTTTTATACTCAGGGCTCCCGAGCAGTACTTC
>TRBV7-9|.|.|TRBJ2-1
CASSLVPSSYNEQFF
TGTGCCAGCAGCTTAGTCCCCAGCTCCTACAATGAGCAGTTCTTC
>TRBV5-4|.|TRBD2|TRBJ2-1
CASSSGLAGNNEQFF
TGTGCCAGCAGCTCAGGACTAGCGGGAAACAATGAGCAGTTCTTC
>TRBV4-1|.|.|TRBJ2-2
CASSQVPAGELFF
TGCGCCAGCAGCCAAGTCCCTGCCGGGGAGCTGTTTTTT
>TRBV4-1|.|TRBD2|TRBJ2-3
CASSPGLAGAGTDTQYF
TGCGCCAGCAGCCCCGGACTAGCGGGAGCCGGCACAGATACGCAGTATTTT
>TRBV29-1|.|.|TRBJ2-1
CSVWAGSGEQFF
TGCAGCGTGTGGGCGGGTTCGGGTGAGCAGTTCTTC
>TRBV7-9|.|.|TRBJ2-7
CSSGLSLYEQYF
TGTTCCAGCGGACTGAGTCTCTACGAGCAGTACTTC
>TRBV11-2|.|.|TRBJ2-7
CASSPLGKPHYEQYF
TGTGCCAGCAGCCCACTAGGAAAGCCCCACTACGAGCAGTACTTC
>TRBV2|.|.|TRBJ2-7
CASRGGYEQYF
TGTGCCAGTCGAGGGGGCTACGAGCAGTACTTC
>TRBV5-1|.|.|TRBJ1-5
CASSRLQMGQGQPQHF
TGCGCCAGCAGCCGCCTCCAGATGGGGCAAGGTCAGCCCCAGCATTTT
>TRBV6-4|few|TRBD2|TRBJ2-1
CASSDSTSGSHEQFF
TGTGCCAGCAGTGACTCAACTAGCGGGAGCCATGAGCAGTTCTTC
>TRBV4-1|.|TRBD1|TRBJ1-5
CASSLRQGAYQPQHF
TGCGCCAGCAGCCTTCGACAGGGGGCTTACCAGCCCCAGCATTTT
>TRBV28|.|.|TRBJ2-5
CASSDRYLGPSQETQYF
TGTGCCAGCAGTGACCGTTACTTGGGCCCGTCCCAAGAGACCCAGTACTTC
>TRBV4-1|.|.|TRBJ1-5
CASSPFVGGANSNQPQHF
TGCGCCAGCAGCCCCTTTGTCGGGGGGGCGAATAGCAATCAGCCCCAGCATTTT
>TRBV6-1|.|.|TRBJ2-5
CASSEETALQETQYF
TGTGCCAGCAGTGAAGAGACAGCACTTCAAGAGACCCAGTACTTC
>TRBV30|.|.|TRBJ2-7
CAWSTGGVSYEQYF
TGTGCCTGGAGTACCGGGGGAGTCTCCTACGAGCAGTACTTC
>TRBV13|once|TRBD1|TRBJ1-2
CASEARQGISGYTF
TGTGCCAGCGAGGCCAGACAGGGTATTTCTGGCTACACCTTC
>TRBV4-1|once|TRBD2|TRBJ2-5
CASSQEGGRALETQYF
TGCGCCAGCAGCCAAGAAGGCGGGAGGGCCTTGGAGACCCAGTACTTC
>TRBV13|.|TRBD1|TRBJ2-3
CASSYRDRGLTDTQYF
TGTGCCAGCAGCTACCGGGACAGGGGGCTTACAGATACGCAGTATTTT
>TRBV5-8|.|.|TRBJ1-2
CASSLSSTANYGYTF
TGTGCCAGCAGCTTGTCCAGTACAGCAAACTATGGCTACACCTTC
>TRBV4-1|.|TRBD1|TRBJ1-3
CASSQPRQGSGNTIYF
TGCGCCAGCAGCCAACCAAGACAGGGATCTGGAAACACCATATATTTT
>TRBV28|once|TRBD2|TRBJ2-7
CARSGGRADVEQYF
TGTGCCAGGTCCGGCGGGAGGGCGGATGTCGAGCAGTACTTC
>TRBV5-1|.|TRBD2|TRBJ2-3
CASLPRLAGVSSTDTQYF
TGCGCCAGCCTCCCCCGGCTAGCGGGAGTCAGTAGCACAGATACGCAGTATTTT
>TRBV5-1|.|TRBD2|TRBJ2-5
CASSAPGLAGVGGQETQYF
TGCGCCAGCAGCGCCCCTGGACTAGCGGGAGTGGGAGGCCAAGAGACCCAGTACTTC
>TRBV19|once|.|TRBJ2-5
CASAGGAGEETQYF
TGTGCCAGCGCAGGGGGCGCGGGAGAAGAGACCCAGTACTTC
>TRBV27|once|TRBD2|TRBJ2-2
CASSPFSGTYGELFF
TGTGCCAGCAGTCCTTTTAGCGGGACCTACGGGGAGCTGTTTTTT
>TRBV19|.|.|TRBJ1-2
CASTVGTNLWYGYTF
TGTGCCAGTACCGTCGGGACAAACCTTTGGTATGGCTACACCTTC
>TRBV28|.|.|TRBJ1-1
CASRGRGAFF
TGTGCCAGCAGAGGGAGGGGGGCTTTCTTT
>TRBV6-4|.|.|TRBJ2-5
CASSDLSEETQYF
TGTGCCAGCAGTGACTTGTCGGAAGAGACCCAGTACTTC
>TRBV5-4|.|TRBD2|TRBJ2-4
CASSFRGGRAKNIQYF
TGTGCCAGCAGCTTCCGGGGGGGCAGGGCCAAAAACATTCAGTACTTC
>TRBV30|.|.|TRBJ2-7
CAWSVLYEQYF
TGTGCCTGGAGTGTACTCTACGAGCAGTACTTC
>TRBV13|.|TRBD2|TRBJ2-1
CASSLGGTSAWGIYNEQFF
TGTGCCAGCAGCTTAGGAGGGACTAGCGCCTGGGGCATCTACAATGAGCAGTTCTTC
>TRBV28|once|.|TRBJ1-2
CASLSPGDGYTF
TGTGCCAGCCTGAGTCCGGGGGACGGCTACACCTTC
>TRBV28|once|.|TRBJ1-2
CASSLGRARYGYTF
TGTGCCAGCAGTTTGGGGAGAGCTAGGTATGGCTACACCTTC
>TRBV11-2|.|.|TRBJ2-5
CASSPNALETQYF
TGTGCCAGCAGCCCAAATGCGTTAGAGACCCAGTACTTC
>TRBV2|.|.|TRBJ1-4
CASSASGVFF
TGTGCCAGCAGCGCGTCGGGGGTGTTTTTT
>TRBV5-4|.|TRBD1|TRBJ2-2
CASKRTGANTGELFF
TGTGCCAGCAAGAGGACAGGCGCGAACACCGGGGAGCTGTTTTTT
>TRBV7-3|once|TRBD1|TRBJ1-1
CASSLLGQGNTEAFF
TGTGCCAGCAGCTTACTGGGACAGGGAAACACTGAAGCTTTCTTT
>TRBV29-1|.|TRBD1|TRBJ1-1
CSVPTGAEAFF
TGCAGCGTACCTACAGGGGCCGAAGCTTTCTTT
>TRBV6-4|.|TRBD2|TRBJ2-1
CASSPSGEGYNEQFF
TGTGCCAGCAGTCCTAGCGGAGAGGGCTACAATGAGCAGTTCTTC
>TRBV30|.|.|TRBJ1-1
CACRDRPNTEAFF
TGTGCCTGCCGTGACAGGCCGAACACTGAAGCTTTCTTT
>TRBV5-1|.|TRBD2|TRBJ2-1
CASSPTSGRAGSNEQFF
TGCGCCAGCAGCCCGACTAGCGGGAGGGCGGGTAGCAATGAGCAGTTCTTC
>TRBV6-5|.|.|TRBJ2-5
CASTSKKETQYF
TGTGCCAGCACCAGTAAAAAAGAGACCCAGTACTTC
>TRBV4-2|.|TRBD1|TRBJ2-2
CASSQEQGLGELFF
TGTGCCAGCAGCCAAGAACAGGGGCTCGGGGAGCTGTTTTTT
>TRBV11-2|.|TRBD2|TRBJ2-1
CASSLVGGSRNEQFF
TGTGCCAGCAGCTTAGTAGGCGGGAGCAGGAATGAGCAGTTCTTC
>TRBV5-1|.|.|TRBJ2-2
CASSLTAGELFF
TGCGCCAGCAGCTTAACGGCCGGGGAGCTGTTTTTT